These 30 T cell receptor beta chains originate from one sample sequenced in a study of blood T cell repertoires in COVID-19. Sequenced by immunoSEQ multiplex PCR; TCRdb stores in-frame clones only, minus some. The sample lists about 120,000 clones, about 89% occurring once. Sequencing was performed on peripheral blood. Source of these receptors: a man aged 40-49 years with acute or convalescent COVID-19.

This clone has only one observation. The chain recombines TRBV5-1 with TRBJ2-5; possible D gene TRBD1, 6 bases. The CDR3 is 12 amino acids. V was pared by 7 bases and J by 5 bases, with 12 bases between. CDR1 and CDR2 (germline): SGHRS, YFSETQ. CDR3 protein: CASGQGTETQYF. CDR3 coding DNA: TGCGCCAGCGGTCAGGGGACGGAGACCCAGTACTTC.

The rearrangement links TRBV19 to TRBJ2-7; TRBD2 matches at 10 bases. This CDR3 has 15 amino acids. Germline CDR1 and CDR2: LNHDA and SQIVND (reference sequence). V lost 4 bases, J lost 3 bases, and 6 bases stayed unmatched. The CDR3 sequence is CASSTRTSGFYEQYF. CDR3 nucleotides: TGTGCCAGTAGTACGCGGACTAGCGGATTCTACGAGCAGTACTTC.

V gene TRBV7-9 combines with J gene TRBJ2-1, with D perhaps TRBD2 (5 bases). CDR3 length: 13 amino acids. V was trimmed by 1 base and J by 8 bases, leaving 9 bases between them. The germline V gene has CDR1 SEHNR and CDR2 FQNEAQ (reference sequence). DNA for the CDR3: TGTGCCAGCAGCTTAGGGGAGAGCGATGAGCAGTTCTTC. This translates into CASSLGESDEQFF.

The rearrangement links TRBV19 to TRBJ1-2; possible D gene TRBD1, 5 bases. This CDR3 comprises 15 residues. V was trimmed by 4 bases and J by 9 bases, leaving 21 bases between them. CDR1 and CDR2 from the germline V gene are LNHDA and SQIVND (reference sequence). The CDR3: CASSTTFSGLSRYTF. Written as DNA, the CDR3 is TGTGCCAGTAGTACCACATTTTCGGGACTTTCCCGCTACACCTTC.

The chain joins TRBV30 to TRBJ2-7; TRBD1 matches 7 bases. V gave up 2 bases and J gave up 3 bases; unmatched junction bases: 1. CDR3 length: 12 residues. Looked up from germline, CDR1 is GTSNPN and CDR2 is SVGIG (reference sequence). CDR3 residues: CAWSPGGYEQYF. CDR3 nucleotides: TGTGCCTGGAGTCCAGGGGGCTACGAGCAGTACTTC.

This clone has a single count. The V and J genes are TRBV18 and TRBJ2-7, with TRBD2 as a possible D gene (5 bases). The CDR3 contains 11 residues. Germline assignment: CDR1 KGHSH and CDR2 LQKENI. Trimming removed 6 bases from V and 7 bases from J, with 10 bases in between. The chain's CDR3 is CASSRGFEQYF. The CDR3 DNA is TGTGCCAGCTCCCGAGGGTTTGAGCAGTACTTC.

V is TRBV7-6 and J is TRBJ2-1, with D possibly matching TRBD2 (5 bases). This CDR3 comprises 16 residues. The V and J ends lost 2 bases and 7 bases respectively, with 18 bases between them. The germline gives CDR1 SGHVS, CDR2 FNYEAQ. The CDR3 bases are TGTGCCAGCAGCTTATTGCGAGGAGCCGGCGGGAATGAGCAGTTCTTC. Its protein product is CASSLLRGAGGNEQFF. Full variable domain (outside the CDR3, taken from reference TRBV7-6 and TRBJ2-1): GAGVSQSPRYKVTKRGQDVALRCDPISGHVSLYWYRQALGQGPEFLTYFNYEAQQDKSGLPNDRFSAERPEGSISTLTIQRTEQRDSAMYRCASSLLRGAGGNEQFFGPGTRLTVL.

The gene calls are TRBV15 and TRBJ1-6; 12 positions match TRBD1. Germline CDR1 reads LNHNV; CDR2 reads YYDKDF (reference sequence). V shed 5 bases, J shed 2 bases, and the junction held 4 bases outside the gene matches. This CDR3 comprises 17 residues. CDR3 sequence (DNA): TGTGCCACCAGCGTGGGACAGGGGGCCACCTATAATTCACCCCTCCACTTT. Amino acids: CATSVGQGATYNSPLHF.

The J gene is TRBJ1-3, the V gene TRBV10-3; no reliable D call. Trimming took 3 bases from V and 4 from J, leaving 10 bases between them. Germline CDR1 reads ENHRY; CDR2 reads SYGVKD. The CDR3 loop spans 14 amino acids. CDR3 DNA sequence: TGTGCCATCAGTGACACAGTTGGAGGAAACACCATATATTTT. This codes for CAISDTVGGNTIYF.

This chain joins TRBV19 and TRBJ1-4; 9 nucleotides agree with TRBD1. Germline V gene lookup returns CDR1 LNHDA and CDR2 SQIVND (reference sequence). The CDR3 spans 14 residues. V gave up 6 bases and J gave up 4 bases; unmatched junction bases: 3. The CDR3 sequence: CASSTGQGNEKLFF. In DNA, the CDR3 is TGTGCCAGTAGCACGGGACAGGGTAATGAAAAACTGTTTTTT.

The chain uses TRBV7-8 and TRBJ2-2; D is undetermined. The CDR3 spans 14 residues. Per the germline V gene, CDR1 is SGHVS and CDR2 is FQNEAQ. The V end was cut by 1 base, the J end by 6 bases, with 9 bases between. CDR3 bases: TGTGCCAGCAGCTTAGAGCGAAGCGCCGGGGAGCTGTTTTTT. Its protein is CASSLERSAGELFF.

This sequence joins TRBV4-1 and TRBJ2-7, with 9 bases that match TRBD1. Germline V gene data show CDR1 as MGHRA and CDR2 as YSYEKL. The J segment lost 6 bases and the V segment lost 5 bases, leaving 8 bases of the junction unmatched. The CDR3 consists of 14 residues. As DNA, the CDR3 is TGCGCCAGCAGCTCGCCGACAGGGGGAAGCGAGCAGTACTTC. It encodes CASSSPTGGSEQYF.

The CDR3 DNA reads TGTGCCAGCAGCTCTACAACGGGTGACGGAAACACCATATATTTT. Amino acid sequence: CASSSTTGDGNTIYF. The V and J genes are TRBV11-3 and TRBJ1-3; D not resolved. The CDR3 totals 15 residues. CDR1 is SGHNT, CDR2 YENEEA, per germline. The germline V and J ends were trimmed by 4 bases and 4 bases, with 14 bases remaining between them.

The chain recombines TRBV9 with TRBJ1-6; D remains ambiguous. CDR3 length: 15 residues. The V end lost 0 bases, the J end lost 5 bases, and 9 bases lay between the germline ends. The germline gives CDR1 SGDLS, CDR2 YYNGEE. The CDR3, as DNA: TGTGCCAGCAGCGTAGAAGATGGGCATAATTCACCCCTCCACTTT. Its protein product is CASSVEDGHNSPLHF. Looking up the rest from reference TRBV9 and TRBJ1-6 gives the full variable domain: DSGVTQTPKHLITATGQRVTLRCSPRSGDLSVYWYQQSLDQGLQFLIQYYNGEERAKGNILERFSAQQFPDLHSELNLSSLELGDSALYFCASSVEDGHNSPLHFGNGTRLTVT.

This CDR3 is CASSQNGGILGYTF. The CDR3 coding sequence is TGTGCCAGCAGCCAAAATGGGGGGATTCTGGGCTACACCTTC. The rearrangement links TRBV14 to TRBJ1-2, with D possibly matching TRBD1 (5 bases). V gave up 2 bases and J gave up 8 bases, with 15 bases separating them. In germline, CDR1 is SGHDN, CDR2 FVKESK. The CDR3 length is 14 residues. Full variable domain (remainder filled in from reference TRBV14 and TRBJ1-2): EAGVTQFPSHSVIEKGQTVTLRCDPISGHDNLYWYRRVMGKEIKFLLHFVKESKQDESGMPNNRFLAERTGGTYSTLKVQPAELEDSGVYFCASSQNGGILGYTFGSGTRLTVV.

This clone turned up a few times. The V call is TRBV10-1, the J call TRBJ2-7, with no clear D. Deletions cut 3 bases from V and 3 bases from J, with 6 bases between. The CDR3 covers 12 residues. Germline-derived CDR1 and CDR2 are WNHNN and SYGVQD (reference sequence). The CDR3 DNA is TGCGCCAGCAGTGACCCAGGCTACGAGCAGTACTTC. Amino acid sequence: CASSDPGYEQYF.

The chain couples TRBV10-3 to TRBJ1-2, with D perhaps TRBD1 (6 bases). Per the germline V gene, CDR1 is ENHRY and CDR2 is SYGVKD. Trimming cost V 4 bases and J 4 bases, with 19 bases left between them. CDR3 length: 16 amino acids. The CDR3 is CAISGVGRGQPYGYTF. The CDR3, as DNA: TGTGCCATCAGTGGAGTTGGCAGGGGACAACCCTATGGCTACACCTTC.

This clone was detected only once. V gene TRBV7-8 combines with J gene TRBJ2-1; possible D gene TRBD2, 6 bases. Trimming left V 2 bases short and J 8 bases short, with 16 bases between. This CDR3 has 15 amino acids. The germline CDR1 and CDR2 sequences are SGHVS and FQNEAQ. The CDR3 loop reads CASSLSPSGGHEQFF. DNA of the CDR3: TGTGCCAGCAGCTTATCGCCATCCGGGGGACATGAGCAGTTCTTC.

This clone was seen a few times. V is TRBV5-5 and J is TRBJ1-2; the match to TRBD1 covers 7 bases. Germline V lookup: CDR1 SGHKS, CDR2 YYEKEE (reference sequence). CDR3 size: 13 residues. V trimming: 1 base; J trimming: 9 bases; junction bases outside the gene matches: 6. The CDR3 protein is CASSLKGQHSYTF. CDR3 DNA: TGTGCCAGCAGCTTGAAGGGACAGCACAGCTACACCTTC.

V gene TRBV6-6 combines with J gene TRBJ2-7; maybe TRBD2 (5 bases). The CDR3 is made up of 14 amino acids. Germline CDR1 is MNHNY and CDR2 is SVGAGI (reference sequence). Trimming removed 6 bases at V and 3 bases at J, with 15 bases between. CDR3 coding DNA: TGTGCCAGCAGGCTCAATTTACGGGGCTACGAGCAGTACTTC. Translated: CASRLNLRGYEQYF.

This rearrangement joins TRBV2 to TRBJ1-2, with a weak D call TRBD1 (5 bases). The germline gives CDR1 SNHLY, CDR2 FYNNEI. Trimming removed 8 bases from V and 1 base from J, with 20 bases in between. The CDR3 is 16 amino acids. The DNA of the CDR3 is TGTGCCAGCGGGACCTACCGACCGGGGGTTAACTATGGCTACACCTTC. This sequence encodes CASGTYRPGVNYGYTF.

The chain is built from TRBV27 and TRBJ1-5; TRBD1 might be the D (6 bases). The germline V gene encodes CDR1 MNHEY and CDR2 SMNVEV (reference sequence). Trimming removed 5 bases from V and 2 bases from J, with 19 bases in between. CDR3 length: 17 amino acids. CDR3 nucleotide sequence: TGTGCCAGCAGTCCTTCCCTGACAGGTCTTGGCAATCAGCCCCAGCATTTT. Its protein product is CASSPSLTGLGNQPQHF.

The sample holds one count of this clone. This rearrangement joins TRBV15 to TRBJ2-5; D is possibly TRBD2 (6 bases). V was shortened by 1 base and J by 3 bases, with 9 bases between the two germline ends. Germline V lookup: CDR1 LNHNV, CDR2 YYDKDF (reference sequence). This CDR3 spans 14 amino acids. The CDR3 spells CATSRGRAEETQYF. The CDR3 coding sequence is TGTGCCACCAGCAGAGGGAGGGCTGAAGAGACCCAGTACTTC.

The rearrangement uses TRBV2 and TRBJ2-2; TRBD2 matches at 8 bases. This CDR3 contains 15 residues. Unmatched junction bases numbered 2, after V lost 2 bases and J lost 3 bases. CDR1 SNHLY and CDR2 FYNNEI come from the germline V gene. The CDR3 DNA follows: TGTGCCAGCAGTGAAACTAGCGGCTACACCGGGGAGCTGTTTTTT. Translated, it gives CASSETSGYTGELFF.

The V gene is TRBV5-1, the J gene TRBJ1-1, with D possibly TRBD1 on 6 matching bases. The V gene lost 2 bases and the J gene lost 3 bases, with 11 bases spanning the gap. The CDR3 runs 14 residues. CDR1 and CDR2 (germline): SGHRS, YFSETQ. In DNA form, the CDR3 reads TGCGCCAGCAGCTTTGGCAGGGGCGACACTGAAGCTTTCTTT. This encodes CASSFGRGDTEAFF.

This clone was recorded a few times. This chain joins TRBV3-1 (or the pseudogene TRBV3-2) and TRBJ2-7; 9 bases line up with TRBD2. The CDR3 is made up of 15 amino acids. Germline values: CDR1 LGHDT, CDR2 YNNKEL (reference sequence). The junction had 4 bases not matched to a gene; V was cut back by 1 base and J by 3 bases. This CDR3 is CASSQGAGGIYEQYF. The CDR3 DNA sequence: TGTGCCAGCAGCCAAGGAGCGGGGGGTATCTACGAGCAGTACTTC.

This chain links TRBV5-1 with TRBJ2-3; 8 bases match TRBD2. The CDR3 loop spans 16 amino acids. Per the germline V gene, CDR1 is SGHRS and CDR2 is YFSETQ. After removal of 4 bases from V and 2 bases from J, the junction contained 9 bases not matched to a gene. The CDR3 loop reads CASSATAGVTTDTQYF. CDR3 nucleotides: TGCGCCAGCAGCGCCACAGCGGGGGTTACCACAGATACGCAGTATTTT.

This clone appeared once. The chain is built from TRBV19 and TRBJ1-1; 7 nucleotides match TRBD1. This CDR3 is 14 amino acids long. From germline, CDR1 is LNHDA and CDR2 SQIVND (reference sequence). Trimming took 5 bases from V and 3 from J; bases not matched to a gene: 6. The CDR3 region has the DNA TGTGCCAGTAGTGACAGGGCCAGGGACACTGAAGCTTTCTTT. Translated, it gives CASSDRARDTEAFF.

In this sample, this clone turned up a few times. The gene calls are TRBV19 and TRBJ2-3, with 8 positions matching TRBD2. Germline CDR1 reads LNHDA; CDR2 reads SQIVND (reference sequence). CDR3 length equals 14 residues. Unmatched junction bases numbered 4, after V lost 8 bases and J lost 0 bases. CDR3 in DNA: TGTGCCAGTTCTAGCGGGTCTAGCACAGATACGCAGTATTTT. It codes for CASSSGSSTDTQYF.

The genes are TRBV3-1 (or the pseudogene TRBV3-2) and TRBJ1-2; 8 bases are shared with TRBD1. This CDR3 region has 15 residues. V shed 4 bases, J shed 4 bases, and the junction held 8 bases outside the gene matches. Germline CDR1 LGHDT, CDR2 YNNKEL (reference sequence). The CDR3 loop is CASSPFIGTGYGYTF. CDR3 nucleotide sequence: TGTGCCAGCAGCCCCTTTATAGGGACAGGCTATGGCTACACCTTC.